This T cell receptor (beta chain) was captured by sequencing in a study of blood T cell repertoires in COVID-19. Using immunoSEQ multiplex PCR, the repertoire was profiled, and TCRdb retains in-frame clones only, with some absent. The repertoire holds roughly 180,000 clones, with approximately 90% as singletons. The study drew participants aged about 18 to 90 years from roughly 25 US areas. Two negative PCRs, clearance, or symptom resolution had been documented for recovered Cohort 3 donors. Germline V gene lookup returns CDR1 MNHNS and CDR2 SASEGT. There are 13 residues in the CDR3. V was pared by 0 bases and J by 14 bases, with 16 bases between.

The sequenced sample consisted of PBMCs or T cells enriched from blood (not recorded which). This sequence was found in a woman in her twenties or thirties who had recovered from COVID-19. The V gene is TRBV6-1, the J gene TRBJ1-2, with D maybe TRBD1 (5 bases). The CDR3 is CASSEALRGLSTF. The CDR3 region has the DNA TGTGCCAGCAGTGAAGCGCTAAGGGGTTTGAGTACCTTC.